This is a list of T cell receptor beta chains from one sample in a study of prognosis after radiotherapy for stage I lung cancer. TCRdb reprocessed the multiplex PCR reads with MiXCR, giving one entry per CDR3 protein. There are just under 20,000 distinct CDR3 sequences in the sample; approximately 28% occur only once, and 20% to 25% lies in the top ten. Sequencing used PBMCs, obtained before or after stereotactic body radiation therapy (not recorded which). The receptors were gathered from a donor aged 50 or older with non-small cell lung cancer. CDR3s include the opening cysteine and the closing phenylalanine or tryptophan. The order of the fields is V gene, J gene, CDR3 protein.

TRBV20-1	TRBJ2-1	CSAIRRPFNEQFF
TRBV4-1	TRBJ1-5	CASSQAYTEKSTQHF
TRBV6-4	TRBJ2-7	CASSESGGGGEQYF
TRBV20-1	TRBJ1-5	CSARGDSYSNQPQHF
TRBV6-1	TRBJ2-5	CASSEARAGARQETQYF
TRBV19	TRBJ2-7	CASRKTGTGAYEQYF
TRBV19	TRBJ2-2	CASSLRGSNTGELFF
TRBV2	TRBJ2-7	CASRSSRDHEQYF
TRBV20-1	TRBJ2-1	CSAPGTSGTKSQFF
TRBV7-9	TRBJ2-1	CASSFSKGSDEQFF
TRBV20-1	TRBJ2-5	CSAKTSGRLRDTQYF
TRBV6-1	TRBJ2-7	CASSESGGACEQYF
TRBV6-1	TRBJ2-7	CASSDGETYEQYF
TRBV19	TRBJ2-7	CASSIGTSGSYEQYF
TRBV20-1	TRBJ2-1	CSASGSSNEQFF
TRBV12-3/TRBV12-4	TRBJ1-1	CASRDWAGAEAFF
TRBV20-1	TRBJ1-5	CSANRGREPQHF
TRBV27	TRBJ1-4	CASKGIQGEKLFF
TRBV7-8	TRBJ1-6	CASSLGYSRQPYNSPLDF
TRBV11-2	TRBJ2-1	CASSLDSWGNSYNEQFF
TRBV2	TRBJ2-5	CARQIQETQYF
TRBV20-1	TRBJ2-5	CSARDLGVGTREKETQYF
TRBV6-1	TRBJ2-7	CASSEQLPYEQYF
TRBV20-1	TRBJ2-1	CSARDPGSSGTNEQFF